These T cell receptor beta chains were read from a single sample in a study of shared clonotypes between healthy human individuals. Sequencing used immunoSEQ multiplex PCR; TCRdb keeps in-frame clones, though not all of them. The sample lists some 360,000 clones; around 79% were seen once. Sequencing input: memory CD4+ T cells sorted from blood. These receptors all come from a man in his thirties or forties in good health. Each CDR3 is given with its conserved first and last residue. Fields, in order: V gene, D gene, clone size, J gene, CDR3 protein, CDR3 DNA. A D gene is named only where the DNA matches it firmly. Rows give clone size only sometimes, using once, few, many, or a class for an expanded clone.

V gene: TRBV27; D gene: -; clone size: -; J gene: TRBJ2-7; CDR3 protein: CASSLGGGLSYEQYF; CDR3 DNA: TGTGCCAGCAGTTTAGGTGGCGGTCTCTCCTACGAGCAGTACTTC
V gene: TRBV4-2; D gene: TRBD2; clone size: -; J gene: TRBJ2-1; CDR3 protein: CASSLGLAGLNEQFF; CDR3 DNA: TGTGCCAGCAGCCTGGGACTAGCGGGGCTCAATGAGCAGTTCTTC
V gene: TRBV5-1; D gene: TRBD2; clone size: -; J gene: TRBJ2-1; CDR3 protein: CASSDSSGSFNEQFF; CDR3 DNA: TGCGCCAGCTCGGATTCTAGCGGGAGTTTCAATGAGCAGTTCTTC
V gene: TRBV28; D gene: -; clone size: -; J gene: TRBJ2-3; CDR3 protein: CASGSRTTEILRSTDTQYF; CDR3 DNA: TGTGCCAGCGGTAGCCGGACTACCGAAATACTAAGAAGCACAGATACGCAGTATTTT
V gene: TRBV7-2; D gene: -; clone size: -; J gene: TRBJ1-5; CDR3 protein: CASSQSYDQPQHF; CDR3 DNA: TGTGCCAGCAGCCAATCGTACGATCAGCCCCAGCATTTT
V gene: TRBV9; D gene: -; clone size: -; J gene: TRBJ2-2; CDR3 protein: CASSVAVDTGELFF; CDR3 DNA: TGTGCCAGCAGCGTAGCGGTCGACACCGGGGAGCTGTTTTTT
V gene: TRBV11-2; D gene: TRBD1; clone size: once; J gene: TRBJ2-7; CDR3 protein: CASSLGTGEYEQYF; CDR3 DNA: TGTGCCAGCAGCTTGGGGACAGGAGAATACGAGCAGTACTTC
V gene: TRBV7-9; D gene: -; clone size: -; J gene: TRBJ2-6; CDR3 protein: CASIAERFRMNSGANVLTF; CDR3 DNA: TGTGCCAGCATCGCCGAGAGGTTCAGGATGAACTCTGGGGCCAACGTCCTGACTTTC
V gene: TRBV5-1; D gene: -; clone size: -; J gene: TRBJ2-2; CDR3 protein: CASSAYTGELFF; CDR3 DNA: TGCGCCAGCAGCGCATACACCGGGGAGCTGTTTTTT
V gene: TRBV5-1; D gene: -; clone size: -; J gene: TRBJ2-5; CDR3 protein: CASSESDLEETQYF; CDR3 DNA: TGCGCCAGCAGCGAATCGGATTTGGAGGAGACCCAGTACTTC
V gene: TRBV10-3; D gene: -; clone size: -; J gene: TRBJ2-7; CDR3 protein: CAIREGRNYEQYF; CDR3 DNA: TGTGCCATCAGGGAGGGACGGAACTACGAGCAGTACTTC
V gene: TRBV19; D gene: -; clone size: -; J gene: TRBJ2-2; CDR3 protein: CASQWQRNTGELFF; CDR3 DNA: TGTGCCAGTCAATGGCAGCGGAACACCGGGGAGCTGTTTTTT
V gene: TRBV30; D gene: -; clone size: -; J gene: TRBJ1-6; CDR3 protein: CAWSVLGYYNSPLHF; CDR3 DNA: TGTGCCTGGAGTGTACTTGGGTACTATAATTCACCCCTCCACTTT
V gene: TRBV5-1; D gene: -; clone size: -; J gene: TRBJ2-3; CDR3 protein: CASSPRPGTLGDTQYF; CDR3 DNA: TGCGCCAGCAGCCCTCGTCCCGGGACGTTGGGTGATACGCAGTATTTT
V gene: TRBV27; D gene: -; clone size: -; J gene: TRBJ2-3; CDR3 protein: CASSSFGVPYLDTQYF; CDR3 DNA: TGTGCCAGCAGTTCGTTTGGGGTTCCCTACCTAGATACGCAGTATTTT
V gene: TRBV30; D gene: -; clone size: -; J gene: TRBJ2-6; CDR3 protein: CAWTNYQTGANVLTF; CDR3 DNA: TGTGCCTGGACGAATTACCAAACTGGGGCCAACGTCCTGACTTTC
V gene: TRBV10-1; D gene: -; clone size: -; J gene: TRBJ2-5; CDR3 protein: CASSGTAEGETQYF; CDR3 DNA: TGCGCCAGCAGCGGGACAGCGGAGGGAGAGACCCAGTACTTC
V gene: TRBV2; D gene: TRBD1; clone size: few; J gene: TRBJ1-1; CDR3 protein: CASRQGLSTEAFF; CDR3 DNA: TGTGCCAGCAGACAGGGGCTTAGCACTGAAGCTTTCTTT
V gene: TRBV10-3; D gene: -; clone size: few; J gene: TRBJ2-3; CDR3 protein: CAISESNRGGTDTQYF; CDR3 DNA: TGTGCCATCAGTGAGTCGAACAGAGGGGGGACAGATACGCAGTATTTT
V gene: TRBV5-6; D gene: TRBD1; clone size: -; J gene: TRBJ2-3; CDR3 protein: CASSWDRGLGDTQYF; CDR3 DNA: TGTGCCAGCAGCTGGGACAGGGGGCTAGGGGATACGCAGTATTTT
V gene: TRBV19; D gene: -; clone size: -; J gene: TRBJ1-5; CDR3 protein: CASTPRITPNQPQHF; CDR3 DNA: TGTGCCAGTACCCCCAGAATAACCCCAAATCAGCCCCAGCATTTT
V gene: TRBV5-1; D gene: -; clone size: -; J gene: TRBJ2-1; CDR3 protein: CASSLDNDEQFF; CDR3 DNA: TGCGCCAGCAGCTTGGATAACGATGAGCAGTTCTTC
V gene: TRBV5-1; D gene: TRBD1; clone size: -; J gene: TRBJ2-7; CDR3 protein: CASSTRGGAVYEQYF; CDR3 DNA: TGCGCCAGCAGCACCAGAGGGGGCGCCGTCTACGAGCAGTACTTC
V gene: TRBV7-8; D gene: -; clone size: -; J gene: TRBJ2-7; CDR3 protein: CASSSPGGHRGPGEQYF; CDR3 DNA: TGTGCCAGCAGCTCCCCGGGGGGACACAGGGGTCCCGGCGAGCAGTACTTC
V gene: TRBV25-1; D gene: -; clone size: few; J gene: TRBJ1-5; CDR3 protein: CASSGSTEYNQPQHF; CDR3 DNA: TGTGCCAGCAGTGGATCCACAGAGTACAATCAGCCCCAGCATTTT
V gene: TRBV30; D gene: -; clone size: -; J gene: TRBJ2-3; CDR3 protein: CAWNFRGGTDTQYF; CDR3 DNA: TGTGCCTGGAACTTCAGGGGTGGGACAGATACGCAGTATTTT
V gene: TRBV5-1; D gene: TRBD1; clone size: -; J gene: TRBJ2-7; CDR3 protein: CASSDRGAIYEQYF; CDR3 DNA: TGCGCCAGCTCGGACAGGGGAGCCATCTACGAGCAGTACTTC
V gene: TRBV2; D gene: -; clone size: -; J gene: TRBJ2-7; CDR3 protein: CASRERMTSYEQYF; CDR3 DNA: TGTGCCAGCAGGGAGCGGATGACCTCCTACGAGCAGTACTTC